Below, 2 T cell receptor beta chains from the same sample are listed, as sequenced in a study of control samples from healthy donors and cancer patients. Here immunoSEQ multiplex PCR was the method, and the copy in TCRdb shows in-frame clones only, minus some. The sample carries about 160,000 clones, 80% to 90% recorded once. Sequencing was carried out using blood. These TCRs come from a man younger than 45 in good health.

The chain uses TRBV3-1 (or the pseudogene TRBV3-2) and TRBJ2-6; D uncertain. V shed 4 bases and J shed 1 base, with 11 bases lying between them. CDR1 and CDR2 (germline): LGHDT, YNNKEL (reference sequence). The CDR3 has 16 residues. CDR3 DNA sequence: TGTGCCAGCAGCCTCTATGAACGTTCTGGGGCCAACGTCCTGACTTTC. This codes for CASSLYERSGANVLTF.

The chain uses TRBV5-8 and TRBJ1-5, with no clear D. Germline V gives CDR1 SGHTS, CDR2 YDEGEE. V gave up 1 base and J gave up 3 bases, with 8 bases separating them. The CDR3 extends over 14 amino acids. The CDR3 protein is CASSLWGNNQPQHF. The DNA for the CDR3 is TGTGCCAGCAGCTTGTGGGGTAACAATCAGCCCCAGCATTTT.